This TCR beta chain is drawn from a study of long-term antiretroviral therapy in people with HIV. On this clone itself: Its antigen remains unknown.

Study-wide results and limits: Even long-term ART left TRB diversity below transplant donor controls, despite gains.

Germline values: CDR1 GTSNPN, CDR2 SVGIG (reference sequence). Trimming removed 5 bases at V and 5 bases at J, with 15 bases between. This CDR3 is 13 amino acids long. Clinicians in the United States treated all participants with HIV. Specimens retained about 0.85-11 million cryopreserved PBMC preceding DNA extraction. Researchers report immunoSEQ v3.0 was run at survey level. TCRdb's table, derived via immunoSEQ multiplex PCR, lists solely in-frame clones and lacks some. This table holds 30,000 to 40,000 clones, almost 97% found once. Here the sequenced sample was unsorted PBMCs, taken 6.9 years after starting antiretroviral therapy. The chain joins TRBV30 to TRBJ1-2, with D possibly being TRBD1 (5 bases). The sequence was obtained from a man younger than 45 with HIV. DNA of the CDR3: TGTGCCTGGCTTAACAGGCTACCGTATGGCTACACCTTC. Amino acid sequence: CAWLNRLPYGYTF.